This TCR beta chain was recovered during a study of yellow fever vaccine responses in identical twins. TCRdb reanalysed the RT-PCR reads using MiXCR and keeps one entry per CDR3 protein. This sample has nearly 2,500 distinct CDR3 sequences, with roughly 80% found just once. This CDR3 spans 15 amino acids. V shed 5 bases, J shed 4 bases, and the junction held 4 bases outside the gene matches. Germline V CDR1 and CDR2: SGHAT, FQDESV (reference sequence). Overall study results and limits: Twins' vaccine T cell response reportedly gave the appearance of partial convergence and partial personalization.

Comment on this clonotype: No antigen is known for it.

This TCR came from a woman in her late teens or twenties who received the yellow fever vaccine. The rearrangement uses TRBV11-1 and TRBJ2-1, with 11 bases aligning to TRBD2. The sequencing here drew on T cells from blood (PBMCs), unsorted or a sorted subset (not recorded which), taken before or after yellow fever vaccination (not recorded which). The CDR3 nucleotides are TGTGCCAGCAGCGCTAGCGGGGGGCAGTACAATGAGCAGTTCTTC. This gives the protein CASSASGGQYNEQFF.